This is a list of T cell receptor beta chains from one sample in a study of T cell responses to AZD1222 COVID-19 vaccine. Here immunoSEQ multiplex PCR was the method, and the copy in TCRdb shows in-frame clones only, minus some. The data contain 140,000 to 150,000 clones, roughly 91% of them seen just once; the ten biggest clones take up less than 2%. The specimen comprised peripheral blood, sampled 28 days after the second AZD1222 dose. The receptors come from an adult who received the AZD1222 COVID-19 vaccine. Each CDR3 is given with its conserved first and last residue. D genes are given only for firm matches. Size values are once, few and many counts, or a class for expanded clones, and some rows have none.

15	TRBD2	TRBV5-1	TRBJ2-5	-	CASSTTSGVRETQYF	TGCGCCAGCAGCACAACTAGCGGGGTACGGGAGACCCAGTACTTC
11	-	TRBV20-1	TRBJ1-2	-	CSVAGSYGYTF	TGCAGTGTTGCGGGGAGCTATGGCTACACCTTC
15	-	TRBV6-4	TRBJ1-6	-	CASRDQGMYNSPLHF	TGTGCCAGCAGAGATCAGGGTATGTATAATTCACCCCTCCACTTT
15	-	TRBV5-1	TRBJ2-2	-	CASSLVRGNTGELFF	TGCGCCAGCAGCTTGGTCAGGGGGAACACCGGGGAGCTGTTTTTT
14	-	TRBV18	TRBJ2-7	-	CASSPRDLTYEQYF	TGTGCCAGCTCACCCCGGGACCTTACCTACGAGCAGTACTTC
13	-	TRBV7-6	TRBJ1-1	once	CASRSRVNTEAFF	TGTGCCAGCAGGTCAAGGGTGAACACTGAAGCTTTCTTT
16	TRBD2	TRBV5-1	TRBJ2-3	-	CASSSRLASITDTQYF	TGCGCCAGCAGCTCAAGACTAGCGAGTATCACAGATACGCAGTATTTT
14	-	TRBV19	TRBJ2-3	-	CASSYDVSTDTQYF	TGTGCCAGTAGTTACGACGTAAGCACAGATACGCAGTATTTT
16	-	TRBV7-9	TRBJ1-6	-	CASSSEASISNSPLHF	TGTGCCAGCAGCTCCGAAGCCTCGATCTCAAATTCACCCCTCCACTTT
13	-	TRBV5-1	TRBJ1-1	-	CASSQGGITEAFF	TGCGCCAGCAGTCAAGGGGGGATCACTGAAGCTTTCTTT
14	TRBD2	TRBV9	TRBJ2-3	-	CASSGAGGTDTQYF	TGTGCCAGCAGCGGAGCGGGGGGCACAGATACGCAGTATTTT
15	-	TRBV6-6	TRBJ2-1	-	CASTHTSGYYNEQFF	TGTGCCAGCACCCACACGAGCGGTTACTACAATGAGCAGTTCTTC
13	-	TRBV3-1/TRBV3-2	TRBJ1-2	-	CASSQDRGPLYTF	TGTGCCAGCAGCCAAGACAGGGGCCCACTCTACACCTTC
16	TRBD2	TRBV7-2	TRBJ2-5	-	CASSYHSGRRQETQYF	TGTGCCAGCAGCTACCATAGCGGGAGGCGGCAAGAGACCCAGTACTTC
17	-	TRBV11-3	TRBJ1-3	-	CASSQDSQVSSGNTIYF	TGTGCCAGCAGCCAGGACAGTCAAGTAAGCTCTGGAAACACCATATATTTT
15	TRBD1	TRBV2	TRBJ1-1	-	CASSPPDGTGVIAFF	TGTGCCAGCAGTCCCCCCGACGGGACAGGGGTTATAGCTTTCTTT
12	-	TRBV29-1	TRBJ2-3	-	CSVVGGPDTQYF	TGCAGCGTTGTTGGGGGCCCAGATACGCAGTATTTT
15	-	TRBV11-1	TRBJ2-3	-	CASTSQPFSTDTQYF	TGTGCCAGCACCTCCCAGCCCTTTAGCACAGATACGCAGTATTTT
15	-	TRBV19	TRBJ1-5	once	CASTLRTASYQPQHF	TGTGCCAGTACCTTAAGGACAGCGAGTTATCAGCCCCAGCATTTT
16	TRBD2	TRBV7-2	TRBJ2-1	-	CASSRASGPAYNEQFF	TGTGCCAGCAGCAGAGCTAGCGGGCCAGCCTACAATGAGCAGTTCTTC
13	TRBD1	TRBV5-1	TRBJ1-2	-	CASSLDRVRGYTF	TGCGCCAGCAGCCTTGACAGGGTCCGGGGCTACACCTTC
14	TRBD1	TRBV6-5	TRBJ1-2	-	CASSYSRTGSGYTF	TGTGCCAGCAGTTACTCGCGGACAGGGTCCGGCTACACCTTC
12	-	TRBV6-5	TRBJ2-7	-	CASSGDVYEQYF	TGTGCCAGCAGCGGGGACGTCTACGAGCAGTACTTC
14	-	TRBV11-1	TRBJ2-7	-	CASSLGGIAREQYF	TGTGCCAGCAGCTTAGGCGGGATTGCGCGCGAGCAGTACTTC
15	TRBD1	TRBV9	TRBJ1-1	-	CASSAMTGGLTEAFF	TGTGCCAGCAGCGCGATGACAGGGGGCTTGACTGAAGCTTTCTTT
14	-	TRBV9	TRBJ1-6	-	CASSVRQENSPLHF	TGTGCCAGCAGCGTCCGTCAGGAAAATTCACCCCTCCACTTT
12	-	TRBV28	TRBJ1-5	-	CAIAPSAQPQHF	TGTGCCATCGCCCCCTCAGCTCAGCCCCAGCATTTT
14	-	TRBV5-5	TRBJ1-5	once	CASSLGDNNQPQHF	TGTGCCAGCAGCTTGGGTGACAACAATCAGCCCCAGCATTTT
11	-	TRBV29-1	TRBJ2-7	few	CSVALGVEQYF	TGCAGCGTTGCTCTGGGGGTCGAGCAGTACTTC